Below, 15 T cell receptor beta chains from the same sample are listed, as sequenced in a study of cytomegalovirus exposure and HLA in healthy donors. PCR amplification relied on 60 Vbeta primers (plus 13 Jbeta primers). Assay used: immunoSEQ multiplex PCR; TCRdb lists only in-frame clones, some missing. Seen here are some 150,000 clones, around four fifths observed once, and the top ten hold under 2%. Sequences were obtained from PBMCs. All receptors come from a middle-aged woman in good health and CMV-seronegative.

This clone was counted a single time. This chain uses TRBV5-8 with TRBJ1-2, with 12 bases lining up with TRBD1. The CDR3 is 16 residues long. V lost 0 bases and J lost 7; bases outside the gene matches: 7. Per the germline V gene, CDR1 is SGHTS and CDR2 is YDEGEE. The CDR3 DNA reads as TGTGCCAGCAGCTTGGGGGGACAGGGGGCGTCAGGTGGCTACACCTTC. Encoded protein: CASSLGGQGASGGYTF. Full variable domain (remainder filled in from reference TRBV5-8 and TRBJ1-2): EAGVTQSPTHLIKTRGQQATLRCSPISGHTSVYWYQQALGLGLQFLLWYDEGEERNRGNFPPRFSGRQFPNYSSELNVNALELEDSALYLCASSLGGQGASGGYTFGSGTRLTVV.

This clone was observed a single time. This chain connects TRBV4-1 to TRBJ2-2; TRBD2 matches 8 bases. The germline CDR1 and CDR2 sequences are MGHRA and YSYEKL. The CDR3 totals 15 residues. V lost 2 bases to trimming and J lost 4 bases; unmatched junction nucleotides: 3. CDR3 DNA: TGCGCCAGCAGCCAACGGCGGGAGGTCACCGGGGAGCTGTTTTTT. Protein product: CASSQRREVTGELFF.

V usage is TRBV9 and J usage is TRBJ2-3; 10 bases map to TRBD1. The CDR3 spans 16 residues. Germline loops: CDR1 SGDLS, CDR2 YYNGEE. Trimming at V came to 0 bases and at J to 8 bases, leaving 9 bases not matched to a gene. CDR3 residues: CASSVGDRGPVGTQYF. The CDR3 DNA reads as TGTGCCAGCAGCGTAGGTGACAGGGGGCCGGTGGGTACGCAGTATTTT.

The chain combines TRBV15 with TRBJ2-5, with D possibly being TRBD2 (5 bases). This CDR3 is 15 amino acids long. V lost 0 bases and J 4 bases, leaving 12 bases between the germline ends. Per the germline V gene, CDR1 is LNHNV and CDR2 is YYDKDF (reference sequence). The CDR3 nucleotides read TGTGCCACCAGCAGAGATCAAGAGGGAGTAGAGACCCAGTACTTC. Its protein is CATSRDQEGVETQYF.

This clone was seen more than once but under ten times. The V call is TRBV6-6, the J call TRBJ1-1, with unresolved D. The CDR3 consists of 14 residues. Germline loops: CDR1 MNHNY, CDR2 SVGAGI (reference sequence). V was trimmed by 0 bases and J by 5 bases, leaving 10 bases between them. This CDR3 reads CASSYSIAGTEAFF. The CDR3 nucleotides are TGTGCCAGCAGTTACTCGATAGCTGGGACTGAAGCTTTCTTT.

This rearrangement joins TRBV27 to TRBJ1-2; 8 nucleotides match TRBD1. CDR1 and CDR2 from the germline V gene are MNHEY and SMNVEV (reference sequence). V shed 10 bases and J 7 bases; nucleotides not matched to a gene: 5. The CDR3 has 11 residues. The chain's CDR3 is CATGTGVGYTF. Written as DNA, the CDR3 is TGTGCCACAGGGACAGGCGTTGGCTACACCTTC.

The chain couples TRBV5-1 to TRBJ2-7, with 8 bases matching TRBD1. The V and J ends lost 4 bases and 3 bases, in that order; junction bases with no gene match: 6. Germline V lookup: CDR1 SGHRS, CDR2 YFSETQ. CDR3 length: 14 amino acids. The CDR3 loop is CASSRDRPSYEQYF. CDR3 bases: TGCGCCAGCAGCAGGGACAGGCCAAGCTACGAGCAGTACTTC.

V is TRBV28 and J is TRBJ2-7; 9 bases map to TRBD1. Trimming at V came to 5 bases and at J to 9 bases, leaving 5 bases not matched to a gene. The CDR3 runs 12 residues. The germline V gene has CDR1 MDHEN and CDR2 SYDVKM. CDR3 bases: TGTGCCAGCAGTCCGGGACAGGGTCGGCAGTACTTC. This gives the protein CASSPGQGRQYF.

This chain links TRBV28 with TRBJ2-7, with 9 bases lining up with TRBD2. Trimming took 2 bases from V and 5 from J; bases not matched to a gene: 7. The CDR3 runs 15 residues. Germline loops: CDR1 MDHEN, CDR2 SYDVKM. The CDR3 protein is CASSLISAGGNEQYF. DNA for the CDR3: TGTGCCAGCAGTTTAATTTCAGCGGGGGGAAACGAGCAGTACTTC.

This clone was picked up one time. The chain is built from TRBV21-1 and TRBJ2-5; the table's D call, TRBD1, has no DNA check behind it. TRBV21-1 is labeled a pseudogene. The CDR3 totals 15 residues. The CDR3 loop is CASRRGQGHWVGQYF. The CDR3 coding sequence is TGTGCCAGCAGAAGGGGACAGGGACATTGGGTTGGCCAGTACTTC.

The rearrangement links TRBV5-4 to TRBJ2-1; TRBD2 aligns across 9 bases. The CDR3 spans 16 residues. The V and J ends lost 3 bases and 0 bases, in that order; junction bases with no gene match: 4. Germline V gene data show CDR1 as SGHNT and CDR2 as YYREEE (reference sequence). The CDR3 bases are TGTGCCAGCAGCTCTAGCGGGACCCGCTCCTACAATGAGCAGTTCTTC. Translation gives CASSSSGTRSYNEQFF.

This chain uses TRBV5-1 with TRBJ2-5, with 9 bases matching TRBD1. The CDR3 length is 14 residues. The junction had 6 bases not matched to a gene; V was cut back by 4 bases and J by 5 bases. Per germline, CDR1 SGHRS and CDR2 YFSETQ. The CDR3 protein is CASSLQGARETQYF. The CDR3 nucleotides are TGCGCCAGCAGCCTACAGGGGGCAAGGGAGACCCAGTACTTC.

The chain carries TRBV10-2 and TRBJ2-3; 8 bases are a match to TRBD1. This CDR3 contains 15 residues. V gave up 0 bases and J gave up 4 bases; unmatched junction bases: 3. The germline gives CDR1 WSHSY, CDR2 SAAADI. The CDR3 protein is CASSESPQGADTQYF. The CDR3 nucleotides are TGCGCCAGCAGTGAGTCCCCACAGGGGGCAGATACGCAGTATTTT.

V is TRBV4-2 and J is TRBJ1-5; 7 bases are a match to TRBD2. The DNA end is a closer match to TRBJ2-3, so the J assignment may be wrong. The CDR3 sequence is 14 residues long. Germline CDR1 LGHNA, CDR2 YNFKEQ. The CDR3, as DNA: TGTGCCAGCAGCCAAGGGGGAGGGGTCCAGCCCCAGTATTTT. It yields the protein CASSQGGGVQPQYF.

The CDR3: CASSPGQGASPNTGELFF. DNA of the CDR3: TGCGCCAGCAGCCCTGGACAGGGGGCTTCGCCGAACACCGGGGAGCTGTTTTTT. V is TRBV4-1 and J is TRBJ2-2; 11 bases are shared with TRBD1. Germline V gene lookup returns CDR1 MGHRA and CDR2 YSYEKL. Trimming cost V 4 bases and J 0 bases; bases outside gene matches: 7. This CDR3 contains 18 residues.